Below, 19 T cell receptor beta chains from the same sample are listed, as sequenced in a study of CD8 T cells in Susac syndrome. Random hexamers served to reverse transcribe roughly 0.5 to 1 ug RNA. TCRdb ran MiXCR on the immunoSEQ multiplex PCR reads and lists one entry per CDR3 protein. The sample yields 120,000 or so distinct CDR3 sequences, approximately 96% seen once. The sequencing input was CD8+ T cells from PBMCs. These TCRs come from a human donor with Susac syndrome.

This clonotype has just one count. The genes are TRBV7-9 and TRBJ2-7, with D perhaps matching TRBD1 (6 bases). The CDR3 is 15 residues long. Germline values: CDR1 SEHNR, CDR2 FQNEAQ (reference sequence). Trimming left V 3 bases short and J 2 bases short, with 14 bases between. This CDR3 reads CASSLTDRNPYEQYF. The CDR3 DNA reads TGTGCCAGCAGCTTGACTGACAGGAACCCCTACGAGCAGTACTTC.

The rearrangement links TRBV20-1 to TRBJ1-1, with 8 bases matching TRBD1. CDR3 size: 14 residues. The junction had 6 bases not matched to a gene; V was cut back by 3 bases and J by 3 bases. The germline V gene encodes CDR1 DFQATT and CDR2 SNEGSKA (reference sequence). The chain's CDR3 is CSASPRGPYTEAFF. The DNA of the CDR3 is TGCAGTGCTAGCCCCAGGGGGCCGTACACTGAAGCTTTCTTT.

The chain is built from TRBV4-1 and TRBJ2-1; D could derive from TRBD1 or TRBD2 (5 bases each). From germline, CDR1 is MGHRA and CDR2 YSYEKL. V was pared by 0 bases and J by 6 bases, with 15 bases between. The CDR3 has 16 amino acids. The CDR3 DNA reads TGCGCCAGCAGCCAAGATACTCTGGGGGTCGGCAATGAGCAGTTCTTC. As protein: CASSQDTLGVGNEQFF.

The rearrangement uses TRBV2 and TRBJ1-1; D call uncertain. Germline CDR1 is SNHLY and CDR2 is FYNNEI. The CDR3 is made up of 14 amino acids. With 1 base removed from V and 1 base from J, the gap between germline ends came to 7 bases. The CDR3 region has the DNA TGTGCCAGCAGTGAAGTTCCAGCGAACACTGAAGCTTTCTTT. Residues: CASSEVPANTEAFF.

This clonotype was observed a single time. V gene TRBV7-9 combines with J gene TRBJ1-1; perhaps TRBD1 as D (6 bases). Germline V lookup: CDR1 SEHNR, CDR2 FQNEAQ (reference sequence). V lost 8 bases and J 0 bases, leaving 16 bases between the germline ends. The CDR3 extends over 15 amino acids. DNA for the CDR3: TGTGCCAGCTATCGAAGGACAGCCCTGAACACTGAAGCTTTCTTT. Encoded protein: CASYRRTALNTEAFF. Drawing the rest from reference TRBV7-9 and TRBJ1-1, the complete variable domain is DTGVSQNPRHKITKRGQNVTFRCDPISEHNRLYWYRQTLGQGPEFLTYFQNEAQLEKSRLLSDRFSAERPKGSFSTLEIQRTEQGDSAMYLCASYRRTALNTEAFFGQGTRLTVV.

The chain links TRBV25-1 to TRBJ2-3; TRBD2 matches 10 bases. CDR1 is MGHDK, CDR2 SYGVNS, per germline. This CDR3 is 16 amino acids long. V shed 1 base and J 3 bases; nucleotides not matched to a gene: 4. The CDR3 DNA sequence: TGTGCCAGCAGTGAATTTACTAGCGGGGAGACAGATACGCAGTATTTT. It translates to CASSEFTSGETDTQYF.

The gene calls are TRBV15 and TRBJ2-1; no definite D call. The V gene's germline CDR1 is LNHNV and CDR2 YYDKDF (reference sequence). The CDR3 totals 12 residues. Trimming cost V 0 bases and J 9 bases, with 6 bases left between them. CDR3 residues: CATSRDTPEQFF. The CDR3 nucleotides are TGTGCCACCAGCAGAGATACCCCTGAGCAGTTCTTC.

This clonotype is a singleton in its sample. The chain links TRBV5-4 to TRBJ2-7; 12 positions agree with TRBD2. The V segment lost 0 bases and the J segment 2 bases; nucleotides outside the gene matches: 9. Per the germline V gene, CDR1 is SGHNT and CDR2 is YYREEE (reference sequence). This CDR3 region has 18 residues. CDR3 DNA sequence: TGTGCCAGCAGCTTGGTCTTAGCAGGACTAGCGGGGACCTACGAGCAGTACTTC. It translates to CASSLVLAGLAGTYEQYF.

This chain uses TRBV12-3 or TRBV12-4 with TRBJ2-5; the match to TRBD2 covers 10 bases. The CDR3 consists of 12 residues. The V and J ends lost 6 bases and 12 bases, in that order; junction bases with no gene match: 7. The CDR3: CASRRTSGEKYF. The CDR3 region has the DNA TGTGCCAGCAGACGGACTAGCGGTGAAAAGTACTTC.

This chain links TRBV14 with TRBJ2-1; TRBD2 matches 8 bases. V was clipped by 1 base and J by 7 bases; unmatched bases: 3. Germline V gene lookup returns CDR1 SGHDN and CDR2 FVKESK. CDR3 length: 14 residues. CDR3 loop: CASSQVAGYNEQFF. The DNA for the CDR3 is TGTGCCAGCAGCCAAGTAGCGGGATATAATGAGCAGTTCTTC.

The rearrangement uses TRBV3-1 and TRBJ2-7; D is ambiguous. Germline CDR1 and CDR2: LGHDT and YNNKEL (reference sequence). The ends were cut back, 1 base at V and 5 bases at J, with 6 bases in the middle. The CDR3 spans 12 residues. CDR3 coding DNA: TGTGCCAGCAGCCAAGGACAAGACGAGCAGTACTTC. Translation: CASSQGQDEQYF.

The rearrangement links TRBV30 to TRBJ2-7, with D hard to call. This CDR3 has 12 amino acids. Germline CDR1 reads GTSNPN; CDR2 reads SVGIG (reference sequence). The ends were cut back, 5 bases at V and 0 bases at J, with 8 bases in the middle. The CDR3 DNA reads as TGTGCCTGGGAAGAAAGCTCCTACGAGCAGTACTTC. As protein: CAWEESSYEQYF.

V usage is TRBV25-1 and J usage is TRBJ2-4; 12 positions match TRBD2. Losses at the gene ends were 3 bases for V and 4 bases for J; bases not matched to a gene: 7. The CDR3 covers 17 residues. CDR1 is MGHDK and CDR2 is SYGVNS in the germline V gene. Here the CDR3 reads CASSDRTSGELKNIQYF. In DNA form, the CDR3 reads TGTGCCAGCAGTGATCGGACTAGCGGGGAACTGAAAAACATTCAGTACTTC.

The CDR3 region is CASSASPGNEKLFF. CDR3 DNA: TGTGCCAGCAGCGCCTCCCCGGGAAATGAAAAACTGTTTTTT. The chain is built from TRBV9 and TRBJ1-4; D remains unclear. The CDR3 has 14 residues. Germline V CDR1 and CDR2: SGDLS, YYNGEE. The V end was cut by 3 bases, the J end by 5 bases, with 11 bases between.

The V and J genes are TRBV4-1 and TRBJ1-5; D call uncertain. There are 15 residues in the CDR3. Germline V lookup: CDR1 MGHRA, CDR2 YSYEKL. Trimming removed 0 bases at V and 6 bases at J, with 12 bases between. The CDR3 loop is CASSQDPGVGQPQHF. DNA of the CDR3: TGCGCCAGCAGCCAAGATCCCGGGGTGGGTCAGCCCCAGCATTTT.

This clonotype was recorded only once. V gene TRBV15 combines with J gene TRBJ2-2; D is perhaps TRBD2 (5 bases). This CDR3 comprises 15 residues. The V and J ends lost 7 bases and 2 bases respectively, with 14 bases between them. Per germline, CDR1 LNHNV and CDR2 YYDKDF (reference sequence). In DNA, the CDR3 is TGTGCCACCATGTCGGCAGCGGTAAACACCGGGGAGCTGTTTTTT. It encodes CATMSAAVNTGELFF.

This clonotype was picked up one time. The V gene is TRBV2, the J gene TRBJ1-3; D gene uncertain. Between the trimmed V and J ends, which lost 7 bases and 3 bases, there was a span of 10 bases. The CDR3 has 13 amino acids. In germline, CDR1 is SNHLY, CDR2 FYNNEI. As DNA, the CDR3 is TGTGCCAGCAAGGAAGTGGGTGGAAACACCATATATTTT. Its translation: CASKEVGGNTIYF.

This sequence joins TRBV24-1 and TRBJ2-2, with unresolved D. CDR1 is KGHDR, CDR2 SFDVKD, per germline. V was cut by 7 bases and J by 3 bases, with 11 bases left in between. This CDR3 has 14 amino acids. The CDR3 DNA follows: TGTGCCACCAGCTCTGGACGAGACACCGGGGAGCTGTTTTTT. It is translated as CATSSGRDTGELFF.

CDR3: CASSDPRRLYSNQPQHF. CDR3 in DNA: TGTGCCAGCAGTGATCCCCGCCGGCTCTATAGCAATCAGCCCCAGCATTTT. The chain joins TRBV2 to TRBJ1-5; D is uncertain. Between the trimmed V and J ends, which lost 3 bases and 0 bases, there was a span of 15 bases. The CDR3 consists of 17 residues. From germline, CDR1 is SNHLY and CDR2 FYNNEI.